Each of the 2 T cell receptor beta chains below was sequenced from the same sample in a study of T cells in Graves' hyperthyroidism and ophthalmopathy. Amplification yielded TCR beta CDR3 regions, with RNA transcripts as the source. Researchers ran a first-round RT-PCR on the TCR CDR3 using the HTBI primer set. TCRdb independently ran MiXCR on the multiplex PCR reads; one entry per CDR3 protein. The table lists fewer than 400,000 distinct CDR3 sequences, 16% of them singletons. Sequenced: blood. Receptors were obtained from a man aged 25 to 40 with Graves' hyperthyroidism.

The rearrangement links TRBV4-2 to TRBJ2-2; D is perhaps TRBD1 or TRBD2 (5 bases each). V lost 3 bases and J 6 bases, leaving 14 bases between the germline ends. CDR1 and CDR2 from the germline V gene are LGHNA and YNFKEQ. The CDR3 totals 15 residues. The CDR3 here is CASSHPGDLPGELFF. The CDR3 bases are TGTGCCAGCAGCCACCCCGGGGACCTCCCCGGGGAGCTGTTTTTT.

This clonotype came up a few times. The V and J genes are TRBV4-1 and TRBJ1-2; 7 bases are a match to TRBD1. The CDR3 contains 14 residues. V dropped 1 base and J dropped 7; count of bases not matched to a gene: 6. Per the germline V gene, CDR1 is MGHRA and CDR2 is YSYEKL. The CDR3 loop reads CASSQAGTDIGYTF. The DNA for the CDR3 is TGCGCCAGCAGCCAAGCCGGGACAGACATTGGCTACACCTTC.